The rows below give T cell receptor beta chains drawn from one sample of a study of T-cell reconstitution after alpha-beta-depleted transplantation in children. In TCRdb, the PCR reads were re-called with MiXCR into one record per CDR3 protein. The sample yields a few hundred thousand distinct CDR3 sequences, 25% to 30% seen once. The sample here was PBMCs, taken before TCRalphabeta/CD19-depleted stem cell transplant. Source of these receptors: a boy under two years old with Wiskott-Aldrich syndrome, due to receive a stem cell transplant. CDR3s include the opening cysteine and the closing phenylalanine or tryptophan. Each record gives: V gene, J gene, clone size, D gene, CDR3 protein, CDR3 DNA. D genes are given only for firm matches. Only some rows state a clone size, as once, few, many or a class for expanded clones.

>TRBV18|TRBJ2-1|.|.
CASSPWNRNEQFF
TGTGCCAGCTCACCTTGGAATCGCAATGAGCAGTTCTTC
>TRBV5-1|TRBJ2-5|.|.
CASSRDGRETQYF
TGCGCCAGCAGTAGAGACGGGAGAGAGACCCAGTACTTC
>TRBV28|TRBJ1-5|few|.
CASSPLGVGRRGNQPQHF
TGTGCCAGCAGCCCTCTCGGGGTGGGGAGAAGGGGCAATCAGCCCCAGCATTTT
>TRBV28|TRBJ2-7|once|.
CASNRLYEQYF
TGTGCCAGCAACCGCCTGTACGAGCAGTACTTC
>TRBV5-4|TRBJ2-1|.|TRBD1
CASSLPQTGTYNEQFF
TGTGCCAGCAGCTTGCCCCAGACAGGGACCTACAATGAGCAGTTCTTC
>TRBV7-2|TRBJ2-5|once|.
CASSLVPQARETQYF
TGTGCCAGCAGCTTAGTTCCACAGGCTCGGGAGACCCAGTACTTC
>TRBV5-1|TRBJ2-1|.|TRBD2
CASSILAGGFLYNEQFF
TGCGCCAGCAGCATCCTAGCGGGAGGGTTCCTTTATAATGAGCAGTTCTTC
>TRBV15|TRBJ2-1|.|TRBD1
CATSTSTGTGKGYNEQFF
TGTGCCACCAGCACCAGTACCGGGACAGGGAAAGGTTACAATGAGCAGTTCTTC
>TRBV5-1|TRBJ2-1|.|.
CASSLAVPGPYNEQFF
TGCGCCAGCAGCTTGGCCGTACCGGGACCTTACAATGAGCAGTTCTTC
>TRBV5-1|TRBJ2-1|.|TRBD1
CASSLGFDREYVNEQFF
TGCGCCAGCAGCTTAGGGTTCGACAGGGAATATGTCAATGAGCAGTTCTTC
>TRBV5-1|TRBJ2-5|.|TRBD2
CASSPTSGRETQYF
TGCGCCAGCAGCCCGACTAGCGGGCGAGAGACCCAGTACTTC
>TRBV28|TRBJ1-3|.|TRBD1
CASSLSGVGQAYSGNTIYF
TGTGCCAGCAGTTTAAGCGGTGTGGGACAGGCGTACTCTGGAAACACCATATATTTT
>TRBV5-1|TRBJ2-3|few|TRBD2
CASSWGLAGDTQYF
TGCGCCAGCAGCTGGGGACTAGCTGGCGATACGCAGTATTTT
>TRBV5-1|TRBJ1-1|few|.
CASSENTEAFF
TGCGCCAGCTCTGAAAACACTGAAGCTTTCTTT
>TRBV4-1|TRBJ2-4|.|TRBD1
CASSVPGTAGAKNIQYF
TGCGCCAGCAGCGTCCCTGGGACAGCCGGAGCCAAAAACATTCAGTACTTC
>TRBV20-1|TRBJ2-4|.|.
CSAASWRDLAKNIQYF
TGCAGTGCAGCTTCCTGGAGAGACCTAGCCAAAAACATTCAGTACTTC
>TRBV10-3|TRBJ2-6|.|.
CAISESRGSGANVLTF
TGTGCCATCAGTGAGTCGAGAGGTTCTGGGGCCAACGTCCTGACTTTC
>TRBV6-2/TRBV6-3|TRBJ1-5|.|.
CASSSRRVSNQPQHF
TGTGCCAGCAGTTCAAGACGGGTTAGCAATCAGCCCCAGCATTTT
>TRBV20-1|TRBJ2-1|.|.
CSANERLEGYNEQFF
TGCAGTGCTAACGAGAGGCTAGAAGGTTACAATGAGCAGTTCTTC
>TRBV6-5|TRBJ1-5|few|.
CASRRTENSNQPQHF
TGTGCCAGCAGACGGACCGAGAATAGCAATCAGCCCCAGCATTTT
>TRBV12-3/TRBV12-4|TRBJ2-7|few|TRBD2
CASSPTLGTSVREGAGEQYF
TGTGCCAGCAGTCCCACTTTAGGGACTAGCGTTAGGGAAGGAGCCGGCGAGCAGTACTTC
>TRBV12-3/TRBV12-4|TRBJ1-2|.|TRBD1
CASLQNDRDYGYTF
TGTGCCAGCCTCCAGAACGACAGGGACTATGGCTACACCTTC
>TRBV20-1|TRBJ2-7|.|TRBD1
CSARLYRGSYEQYF
TGCAGTGCTAGACTCTACAGGGGTAGCTACGAGCAGTACTTC
>TRBV7-9|TRBJ1-5|.|.
CASSHEGYQPQHF
TGTGCCAGCAGCCACGAGGGCTATCAGCCCCAGCATTTT
>TRBV2|TRBJ2-2|.|.
CASTRDSGAGELFF
TGTGCCAGCACTCGGGACTCGGGGGCTGGGGAGCTGTTTTTT
>TRBV20-1|TRBJ1-4|.|.
CSARERAEKLFF
TGCAGTGCTAGGGAGAGGGCGGAAAAACTGTTTTTT
>TRBV5-1|TRBJ2-5|many|.
CASGVGTQETQYF
TGCGCCAGCGGGGTCGGGACTCAAGAGACCCAGTACTTC
>TRBV5-5|TRBJ2-4|.|.
CASSLPFLAKNIQYF
TGTGCCAGCAGCTTGCCGTTTCTAGCCAAAAACATTCAGTACTTC
>TRBV24-1|TRBJ2-1|.|TRBD1
CATSETGVNNEQFF
TGTGCCACCAGTGAAACAGGGGTAAACAATGAGCAGTTCTTC
>TRBV20-1|TRBJ2-3|.|.
CSATDVGAHTQYF
TGCAGTGCTACAGATGTCGGGGCTCATACGCAGTATTTT
>TRBV12-3/TRBV12-4|TRBJ1-6|few|.
CASRVQGNSPLHF
TGTGCCAGCAGAGTCCAGGGGAATTCACCCCTCCACTTT
>TRBV5-1|TRBJ2-4|.|.
CASSPIGTKNIQYF
TGCGCCAGCAGCCCTATAGGGACCAAAAACATTCAGTACTTC
>TRBV20-1|TRBJ2-2|few|TRBD2
CSARGSSGYTGELFF
TGCAGTGCTAGAGGGTCTAGCGGGTACACCGGGGAGCTGTTTTTT
>TRBV7-9|TRBJ2-5|.|.
CASRFRVRADSQETQYF
TGTGCCAGCAGGTTTCGGGTCCGGGCGGACAGCCAAGAGACCCAGTACTTC
>TRBV20-1|TRBJ2-7|.|.
CSARIEGGYEQYF
TGCAGTGCTAGAATCGAGGGAGGCTACGAGCAGTACTTC
>TRBV20-1|TRBJ2-3|few|TRBD2
CSARDRRLAATDTQYF
TGCAGTGCTAGAGACCGAAGACTAGCGGCCACAGATACGCAGTATTTT
>TRBV20-1|TRBJ2-7|.|TRBD2
CSAPTGLAGLGEQYF
TGCAGTGCTCCTACCGGACTAGCGGGTCTAGGCGAGCAGTACTTC